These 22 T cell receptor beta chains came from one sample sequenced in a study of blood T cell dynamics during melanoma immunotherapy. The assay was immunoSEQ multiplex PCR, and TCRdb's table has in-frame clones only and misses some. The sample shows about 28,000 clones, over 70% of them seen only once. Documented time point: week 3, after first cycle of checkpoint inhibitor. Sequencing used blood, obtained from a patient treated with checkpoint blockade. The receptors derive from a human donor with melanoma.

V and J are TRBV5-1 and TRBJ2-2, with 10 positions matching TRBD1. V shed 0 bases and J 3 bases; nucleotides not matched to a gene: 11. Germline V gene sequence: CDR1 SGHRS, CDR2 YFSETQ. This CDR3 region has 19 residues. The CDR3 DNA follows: TGCGCCAGCAGCTTGGAGTTTCGTCGAGGGACAGGGGACACCGGGGAGCTGTTTTTT. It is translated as CASSLEFRRGTGDTGELFF. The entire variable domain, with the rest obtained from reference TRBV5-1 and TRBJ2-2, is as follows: KAGVTQTPRYLIKTRGQQVTLSCSPISGHRSVSWYQQTPGQGLQFLFEYFSETQRNKGNFPGRFSGRQFSNSRSEMNVSTLELGDSALYLCASSLEFRRGTGDTGELFFGEGSRLTVL.

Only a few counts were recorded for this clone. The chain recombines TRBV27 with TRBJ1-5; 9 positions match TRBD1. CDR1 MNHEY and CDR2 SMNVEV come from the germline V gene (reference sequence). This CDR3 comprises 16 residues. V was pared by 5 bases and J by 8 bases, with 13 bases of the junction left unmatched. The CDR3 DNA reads TGTGCCAGCAGTCCTCGGACAGGGGTGTTGGCGGAGCCCCAGCATTTT. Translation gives CASSPRTGVLAEPQHF.

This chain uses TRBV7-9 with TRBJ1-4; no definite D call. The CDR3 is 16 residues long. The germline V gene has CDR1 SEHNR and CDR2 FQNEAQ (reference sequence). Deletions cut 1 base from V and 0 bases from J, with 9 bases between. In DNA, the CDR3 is TGTGCCAGCAGCTTAGGGGATGGAGCAACTAATGAAAAACTGTTTTTT. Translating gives CASSLGDGATNEKLFF.

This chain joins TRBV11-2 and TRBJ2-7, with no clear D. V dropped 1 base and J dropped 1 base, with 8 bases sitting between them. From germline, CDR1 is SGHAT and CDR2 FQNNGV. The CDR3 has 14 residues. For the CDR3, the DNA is TGTGCCAGCAGCTTAGGGACGGTATCCTACGAGCAGTACTTC. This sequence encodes CASSLGTVSYEQYF.

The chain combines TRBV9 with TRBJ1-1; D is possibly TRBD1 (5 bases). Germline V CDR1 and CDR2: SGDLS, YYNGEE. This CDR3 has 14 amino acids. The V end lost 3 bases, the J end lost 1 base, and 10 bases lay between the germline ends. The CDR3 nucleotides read TGTGCCAGCAGCGCTACCGGGACGAACACTGAAGCTTTCTTT. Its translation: CASSATGTNTEAFF.

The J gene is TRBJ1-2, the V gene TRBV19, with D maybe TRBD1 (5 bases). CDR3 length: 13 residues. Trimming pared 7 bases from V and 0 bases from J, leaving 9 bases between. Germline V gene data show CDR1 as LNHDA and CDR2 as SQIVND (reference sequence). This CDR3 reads CASNWGANYGYTF. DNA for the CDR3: TGTGCCAGTAACTGGGGCGCTAACTATGGCTACACCTTC.

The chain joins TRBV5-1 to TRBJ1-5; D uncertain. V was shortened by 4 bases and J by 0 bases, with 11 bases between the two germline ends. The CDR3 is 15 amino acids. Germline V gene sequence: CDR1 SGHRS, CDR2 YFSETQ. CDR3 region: CASSRGGDSNQPQHF. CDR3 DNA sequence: TGCGCCAGCAGCCGGGGAGGAGATAGCAATCAGCCCCAGCATTTT.

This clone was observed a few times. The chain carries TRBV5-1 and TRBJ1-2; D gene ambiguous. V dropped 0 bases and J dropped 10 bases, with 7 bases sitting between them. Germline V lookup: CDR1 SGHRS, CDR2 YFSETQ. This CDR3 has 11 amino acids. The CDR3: CASSLGLTYTF. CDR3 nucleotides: TGCGCCAGCAGCTTGGGGCTAACCTACACCTTC.

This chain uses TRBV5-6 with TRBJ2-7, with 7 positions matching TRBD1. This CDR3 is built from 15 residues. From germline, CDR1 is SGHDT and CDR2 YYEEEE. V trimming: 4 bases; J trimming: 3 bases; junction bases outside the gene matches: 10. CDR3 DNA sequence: TGTGCCAGCAGCCCGGCAGGGGGAAAAATCTACGAGCAGTACTTC. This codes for CASSPAGGKIYEQYF.

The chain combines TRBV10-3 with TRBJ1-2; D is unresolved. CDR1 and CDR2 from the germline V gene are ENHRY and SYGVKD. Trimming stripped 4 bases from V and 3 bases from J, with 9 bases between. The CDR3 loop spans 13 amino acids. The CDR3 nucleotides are TGTGCCATCAGTGCTACTCGCGACTATGGCTACACCTTC. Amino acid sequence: CAISATRDYGYTF.

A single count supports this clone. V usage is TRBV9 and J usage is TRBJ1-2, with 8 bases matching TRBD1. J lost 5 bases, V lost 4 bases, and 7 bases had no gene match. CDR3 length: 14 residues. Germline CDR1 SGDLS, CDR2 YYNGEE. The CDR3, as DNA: TGTGCCAGCAGCCGACAGGGGAGTAGGTATGGCTACACCTTC. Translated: CASSRQGSRYGYTF.

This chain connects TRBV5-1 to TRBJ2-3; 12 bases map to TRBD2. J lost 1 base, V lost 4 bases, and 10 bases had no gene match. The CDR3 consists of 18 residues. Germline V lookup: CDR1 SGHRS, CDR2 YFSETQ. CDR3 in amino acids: CASSLETSGSVGTDTQYF. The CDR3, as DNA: TGCGCCAGCAGCCTGGAGACTAGCGGGAGCGTGGGCACAGATACGCAGTATTTT.

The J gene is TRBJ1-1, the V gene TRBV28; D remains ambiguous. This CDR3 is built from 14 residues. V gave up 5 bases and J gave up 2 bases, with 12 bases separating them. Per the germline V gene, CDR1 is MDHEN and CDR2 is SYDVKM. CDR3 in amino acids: CASSPSGLNTEAFF. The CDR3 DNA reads TGTGCCAGCAGTCCATCGGGTCTTAACACTGAAGCTTTCTTT.

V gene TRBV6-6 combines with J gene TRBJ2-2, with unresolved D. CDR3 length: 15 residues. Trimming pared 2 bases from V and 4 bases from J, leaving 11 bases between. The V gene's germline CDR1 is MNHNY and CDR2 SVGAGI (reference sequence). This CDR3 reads CASSYGRHITGELFF. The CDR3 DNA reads TGTGCCAGCAGTTACGGGCGACACATCACCGGGGAGCTGTTTTTT.

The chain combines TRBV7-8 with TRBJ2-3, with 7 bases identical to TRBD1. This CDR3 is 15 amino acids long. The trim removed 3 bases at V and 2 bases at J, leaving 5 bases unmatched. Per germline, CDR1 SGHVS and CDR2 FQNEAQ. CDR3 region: CASSLGTAYTDTQYF. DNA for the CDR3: TGTGCCAGCAGCTTGGGGACAGCCTACACAGATACGCAGTATTTT.

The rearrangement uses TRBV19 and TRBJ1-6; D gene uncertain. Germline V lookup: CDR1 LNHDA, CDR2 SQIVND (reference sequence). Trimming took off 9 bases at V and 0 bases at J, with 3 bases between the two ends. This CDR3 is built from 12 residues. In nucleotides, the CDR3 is TGTGCCAGCAGCTCCTATAATTCACCCCTCCACTTT. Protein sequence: CASSSYNSPLHF.

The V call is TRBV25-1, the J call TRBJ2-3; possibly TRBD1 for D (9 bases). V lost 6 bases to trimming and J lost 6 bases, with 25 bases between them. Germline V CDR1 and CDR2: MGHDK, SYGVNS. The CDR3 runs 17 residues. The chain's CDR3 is CASRSSRGGQGRDTQYF. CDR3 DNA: TGTGCCAGCAGATCATCTCGGGGGGGACAGGGACGGGATACGCAGTATTTT.

The CDR3 loop reads CASWRGVGYGYTF. The CDR3 DNA reads TGTGCCAGCTGGCGGGGAGTGGGCTATGGCTACACCTTC. The chain uses TRBV6-5 and TRBJ1-2; D remains unclear. Trimming took 8 bases from V and 4 from J, leaving 14 bases between them. This CDR3 has 13 residues. CDR1 and CDR2 (germline): MNHEY, SVGAGI.

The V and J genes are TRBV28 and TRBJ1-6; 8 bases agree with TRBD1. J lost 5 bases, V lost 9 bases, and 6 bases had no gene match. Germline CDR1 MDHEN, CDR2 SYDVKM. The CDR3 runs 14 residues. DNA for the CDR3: TGTGCCAGTAAACGGGGACAGGATAATTCACCCCTCCACTTT. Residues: CASKRGQDNSPLHF.

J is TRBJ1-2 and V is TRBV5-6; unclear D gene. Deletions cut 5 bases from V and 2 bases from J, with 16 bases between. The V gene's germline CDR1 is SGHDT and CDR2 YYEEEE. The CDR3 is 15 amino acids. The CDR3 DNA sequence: TGTGCCAGCAGTATAACCCCTTCGGGAAACTATGGCTACACCTTC. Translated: CASSITPSGNYGYTF.

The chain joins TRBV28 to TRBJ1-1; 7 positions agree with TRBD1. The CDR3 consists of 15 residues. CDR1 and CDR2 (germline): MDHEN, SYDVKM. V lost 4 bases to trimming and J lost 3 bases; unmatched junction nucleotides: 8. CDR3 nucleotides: TGTGCCAGCAGTTCGCCGACAGGGCCGGACACTGAAGCTTTCTTT. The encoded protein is CASSSPTGPDTEAFF.

In nucleotides, the CDR3 is TGTGCCAGCAGTTACCGCCGGGACAGGATGAATGAAAAACTGTTTTTT. Residues: CASSYRRDRMNEKLFF. The rearrangement links TRBV6-5 to TRBJ1-4; 8 nucleotides match TRBD1. Trimming at V came to 2 bases and at J to 5 bases, leaving 7 bases not matched to a gene. The CDR3 runs to 16 residues. Germline assignment: CDR1 MNHEY and CDR2 SVGAGI.